This TCR beta chain originates from a study of T cell repertoires in cytomegalovirus infection. Across the whole study: Epitope selection comprised recently identified HLA-C-restricted CMV epitopes and well-studied HLA-B-restricted CMV epitopes.

Germline V gene lookup returns CDR1 SSHAT and CDR2 FNYEAQ (reference sequence). CDR3 length: 15 residues. For this clonotype: What it recognizes is unknown. Germline and junction disagree at one end, which may indicate a read error.

Each CDR3 protein is one row after TCRdb ran MiXCR on the reads. Of about 830,000 distinct CDR3 sequences in the sample, approximately 29% were seen once. J is TRBJ2-5 and V is TRBV7-7; D possibly corresponds to TRBD1 (5 bases). The source was cultured CD8+ T cells from PBMCs, collected from culture after CMV antigen stimulation. The sequence was obtained from a human donor in good health (CMV status not recorded). Some clones in this sample may be carry-over from other donors' samples. This chain's CDR3 is CASSQIARAQETQYF. In DNA form, the CDR3 reads TGTGCTAGCAGCCAAATAGCCAGGGCCCAAGAGACCCAGTACTTC.